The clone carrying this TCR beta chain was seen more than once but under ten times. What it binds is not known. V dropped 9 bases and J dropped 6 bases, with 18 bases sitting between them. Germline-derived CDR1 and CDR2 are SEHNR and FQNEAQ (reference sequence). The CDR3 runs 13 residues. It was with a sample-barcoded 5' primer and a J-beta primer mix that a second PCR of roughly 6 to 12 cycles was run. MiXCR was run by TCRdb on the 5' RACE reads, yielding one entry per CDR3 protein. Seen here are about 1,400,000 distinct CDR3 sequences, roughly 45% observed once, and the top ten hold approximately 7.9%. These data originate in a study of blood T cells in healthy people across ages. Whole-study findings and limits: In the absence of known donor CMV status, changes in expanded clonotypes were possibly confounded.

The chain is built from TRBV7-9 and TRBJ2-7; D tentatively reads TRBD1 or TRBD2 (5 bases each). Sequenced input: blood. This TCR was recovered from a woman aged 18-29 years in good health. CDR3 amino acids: CASTDWGSGEQYF. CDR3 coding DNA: TGTGCCAGTACGGACTGGGGGTCGGGCGAGCAGTACTTC.